Shown below are 11 T cell receptor beta chains from a single sample sequenced in a study of T-cell memory formation after mild COVID-19. TCRdb re-called the 5' RACE reads through MiXCR, storing one row per CDR3 protein. The sample shows about 130,000 distinct CDR3 sequences, about a sixth of them seen only once. What was sequenced was PBMCs or a T cell subset sorted from them (not recorded which). The source is a man between 18 and 35 years old who had mild COVID-19 (a few samples of this study predate the infection). Cell type and time point are not known.

V usage is TRBV7-3 and J usage is TRBJ2-6; TRBD1 might be the D (6 bases). Germline V gene sequence: CDR1 SGHTA, CDR2 FQGTGA. Trimming stripped 2 bases from V and 0 bases from J, with 14 bases between. The CDR3 sequence is 18 residues long. CDR3 sequence reads: CASSLVATGFSGANVLTF. CDR3 DNA: TGTGCCAGCAGCTTAGTCGCAACAGGGTTCTCTGGGGCCAACGTCCTGACTTTC. The whole variable domain, filled in from reference TRBV7-3 and TRBJ2-6, reads GAGVSQTPSNKVTEKGKYVELRCDPISGHTALYWYRQSLGQGPEFLIYFQGTGAADDSGLPNDRFFAVRPEGSVSTLKIQRTERGDSAVYLCASSLVATGFSGANVLTFGAGSRLTVL.

This clonotype has ten or more counts. The J gene is TRBJ2-7, the V gene TRBV4-3, with D unresolved. The CDR3 totals 14 residues. Germline V gives CDR1 LGHNA, CDR2 YSLEER. Trimming took off 0 bases at V and 3 bases at J, with 9 bases between the two ends. The CDR3 DNA follows: TGCGCCAGCAGCCAAGACCCAGGAGACTACGAGCAGTACTTC. It codes for CASSQDPGDYEQYF.

J is TRBJ2-5 and V is TRBV29-1, with 11 nucleotides matching TRBD1. The CDR3 length is 14 residues. V gave up 6 bases and J gave up 4 bases; unmatched junction bases: 7. Germline CDR1 SQVTM, CDR2 ANQGSEA. The CDR3 nucleotides read TGCAGCGTGCGGGACAGGGGGTTTGGAGAGACCCAGTACTTC. Its translation: CSVRDRGFGETQYF.

The chain is built from TRBV18 and TRBJ2-7; tentatively, D is TRBD1 (5 bases). CDR3 length: 14 amino acids. Trimming removed 0 bases at V and 2 bases at J, with 8 bases between. Per germline, CDR1 KGHSH and CDR2 LQKENI. The CDR3 region has the DNA TGTGCCAGCTCACCACCGTCAGGGACCTACGAGCAGTACTTC. Translating gives CASSPPSGTYEQYF.

The genes are TRBV20-1 and TRBJ2-1; no reliable D call. Germline lookup yields CDR1 DFQATT and CDR2 SNEGSKA (reference sequence). The CDR3 loop spans 14 amino acids. V dropped 3 bases and J dropped 1 base, with 10 bases sitting between them. The CDR3 DNA reads as TGCAGTGCTAGCACAGTTAGTTCCTACAATGAGCAGTTCTTC. Its translation is CSASTVSSYNEQFF.

The chain links TRBV7-2 to TRBJ2-7, with D uncertain. V lost 8 bases and J 4 bases, leaving 18 bases between the germline ends. The CDR3 runs to 14 residues. CDR1 is SGHTA and CDR2 is FQGNSA in the germline V gene. The DNA of the CDR3 is TGTGCCAGCGCCCGAGTAGGCCCATCATACGAGCAGTACTTC. The encoded protein is CASARVGPSYEQYF.

This clonotype occurred a few times. The rearrangement links TRBV12-3 or TRBV12-4 to TRBJ1-5; 9 bases match TRBD1. J gave up 5 bases and V 5 bases, and 7 bases lay outside the gene matches. This CDR3 has 15 amino acids. The CDR3 DNA follows: TGTGCCAGCAGTAGAGGGACAGGGAGAGATCAGCCCCAGCATTTT. Encoded protein: CASSRGTGRDQPQHF.

This clonotype was counted only a few times. The chain has TRBV24-1 and TRBJ2-5; 8 bases agree with TRBD2. The CDR3 runs 15 residues. CDR1 KGHDR and CDR2 SFDVKD come from the germline V gene. V lost 2 bases, J lost 4 bases, and 5 bases stayed unmatched. The CDR3 sequence is CATSDWTSRGETQYF. In DNA form, the CDR3 reads TGTGCCACCAGTGATTGGACTAGCAGGGGAGAGACCCAGTACTTC.

This clonotype was seen a few times. This chain connects TRBV18 to TRBJ2-1; D possibly uses TRBD1 or TRBD2 (5 bases each). Germline CDR1 is KGHSH and CDR2 is LQKENI. V gave up 3 bases and J gave up 9 bases, with 12 bases separating them. This CDR3 spans 13 amino acids. CDR3 residues: CASSPDGAVEQFF. The CDR3 region has the DNA TGTGCCAGCTCACCCGACGGGGCCGTTGAGCAGTTCTTC.

This rearrangement joins TRBV5-1 to TRBJ2-5; D perhaps matches TRBD2 (5 bases). This CDR3 contains 13 residues. Germline assignment: CDR1 SGHRS and CDR2 YFSETQ. V was trimmed by 2 bases and J by 5 bases, leaving 10 bases between them. CDR3 DNA: TGCGCCAGCAGCTTTGGGTCGGGGGAGACCCAGTACTTC. This codes for CASSFGSGETQYF. The full variable domain, its missing parts supplied by reference TRBV5-1 and TRBJ2-5, is KAGVTQTPRYLIKTRGQQVTLSCSPISGHRSVSWYQQTPGQGLQFLFEYFSETQRNKGNFPGRFSGRQFSNSRSEMNVSTLELGDSALYLCASSFGSGETQYFGPGTRLLVL.

The genes are TRBV12-3 or TRBV12-4 and TRBJ1-2; the D is unclear. Trimming stripped 5 bases from V and 2 bases from J, with 9 bases between. The CDR3 spans 13 residues. The CDR3 region is CASSPDVNYGYTF. The CDR3 nucleotides read TGTGCCAGCAGTCCTGACGTAAACTATGGCTACACCTTC.